This is a list of T cell receptor beta chains from one sample in a study of blood T cell repertoires in COVID-19. Libraries were prepared by immunoSEQ multiplex PCR; TCRdb keeps only in-frame clonotypes and omits some of them. This table has 140,000 to 150,000 clones, roughly three quarters appearing once. Sequencing was done on a sample of peripheral blood. These receptors originate from a woman aged 60 to 75 with acute or convalescent COVID-19. The conserved cysteine and the conserved F or W are not part of the CDR3 here.

j_call | v_call | cdr3_aa
TRBJ2-1 | TRBV6-4 | ASSDSITREQF
TRBJ2-2 | TRBV11-1 | ASRVAGGPSGELF
TRBJ2-3 | TRBV30 | AWNYGAGAADTQY
TRBJ1-5 | TRBV15 | ATSRDDDRGYPYSNQPQH
TRBJ2-3 | TRBV10-3 | AIKRPGDADTQY
TRBJ2-1 | TRBV15 | ATSRPGTSGSWNEQF
TRBJ2-3 | TRBV2 | ASTAGGPPDTQY
TRBJ2-7 | TRBV27 | ASSLAGEQY
TRBJ2-7 | TRBV3-1/TRBV3-2 | ASSPSTVSYEQY
TRBJ2-6 | TRBV5-1 | ASSLVTGAGANVLT
TRBJ2-1 | TRBV7-7 | ASSLAQGYSTYNEQF
TRBJ1-2 | TRBV9 | ASSVAGGGGYT
TRBJ2-7 | TRBV7-9 | ASSPRGGYRYEQY
TRBJ2-3 | TRBV11-2 | ASSFQGWSTDTQY
TRBJ2-7 | TRBV10-2 | ASSEGPSYEQY
TRBJ1-1 | TRBV30 | AWTNRAEAF
TRBJ2-1 | TRBV10-2 | ASSVIPSGISYNEQF
TRBJ1-1 | TRBV28 | ASSLTLRVWAF
TRBJ2-1 | TRBV27 | ASKFSVARNYNEQF
TRBJ2-2 | TRBV10-3 | AISEAIGTGELF
TRBJ2-1 | TRBV5-1 | ASSLGLNSYNEQF
TRBJ1-1 | TRBV27 | ASSSHRENTEAF
TRBJ2-3 | TRBV6-5 | ASSYSIADRAHTQY